This T cell receptor beta chain was found in a study of blood T cell repertoires in COVID-19 (TCRdb year 2020). Context from the whole study: The collaborator samples originated in the United States, Italy and Spain and spanned the acute and convalescent phases of COVID-19. The material from the prospective study consisted of cDNA or gDNA derived from T cells, B-cell-depleted T cells, or PBMCs. Subjects who had been exposed to COVID-19, were actively infected with it, or had recovered from it provided the deeply sampled blood TCRbeta repertoires that made up the dataset. The repertoires were made available in a free public database intended to serve as a resource for research on the immune response to SARS-CoV-2. Samples were obtained from the ongoing ImmuneRACE study (first 160 participants) and from 1,254 subjects provided by 6 global collaborators. The sample metadata nearly always contained a de-identified subject ID, COVID-19 status, age in years and sex. Where available, HLA class I and class II types were obtained from metadata supplied by the sample provider rather than from assay-based typing.

TCRbeta CDR3 regions were amplified from genomic DNA using the immunoSEQ Assay, a bias-controlled multiplex PCR. As for how the authors treated the data: The number of nucleated cells in each sample was estimated from the amplification of reference gene primers within the assay. To quantify the absolute abundance of each unique TCRbeta CDR3 rearrangement, sequence reads were collapsed and filtered. Productive Simpson clonality was computed per sample as the square root of Simpson's diversity index over productive rearrangements. The immuneACCESS repertoire file appears here via TCRdb, limited to in-frame rearrangements. These files lack a portion of the clones; in checked studies, under half of the deficit traces to unresolved V genes, and the cause of the others is not known. That table furnishes V, J and clone size, whereas the DNA furnished D and trimming. The sample table records 150,000 to 200,000 clones; roughly 91% of these occur just once. The biggest ten clones account for 4% to 5.5% of the sample.

Notes on this clone: This clone's antigen is unknown. Base quality data are lacking; no much larger clone is found one base away.

The collaborating institutions used their own protocols to collect whole blood in K2EDTA tubes. For TCRbeta analysis, collaborators shipped samples in one of three forms: frozen whole blood, isolated PBMCs, or DNA extracted from either of those sample types. The germline V gene specifies SNHLY as CDR1 and FYNNEI as CDR2. The CDR3 numbers 13 residues from cysteine through phenylalanine. CDR3 DNA only is kept here, 39 bases in frame from base 1. Relative to germline, V is 4 bases shorter and J is 0 bases shorter, with 6 bases between their ends. Study-wide findings and limitations: The amount of clinical and demographic metadata varied by source and participant and was provided uncurated.

Here the chain combines TRBV2 and TRBJ1-1; the D segment could be TRBD1, given 5 matching bases. This clonotype was obtained from a human donor in a cohort sampled during active COVID-19. Input material: peripheral blood. CDR3 sequence: CASSAGVNTEAFF. The nucleotide sequence is given as TGTGCCAGCAGTGCGGGGGTGAACACTGAAGCTTTCTTT.